Listed here is a single T cell receptor (beta chain). The antigen is undetermined. This entry is derived from a study of a mutant IDH1 vaccine in newly diagnosed glioma. Study background: Vaccination of patients was performed eight times, in weeks 1, 3, 5, 7, 11, 15, 19 and 23. Patients were pretreated with radiotherapy, temozolomide, or both, mostly both. First vaccine doses came 4-6 weeks after radiotherapy alone, or with temozolomide cycles.

Germline V gene sequence: CDR1 SGHVS, CDR2 FQNEAQ. J lost 2 bases, V lost 11 bases, and 16 bases had no gene match. The CDR3 consists of 17 residues. Data came from immunoSEQ multiplex PCR; TCRdb stores just in-frame clones and leaves some out. There are roughly 110,000 clones in the sample; 75% to 90% occur only once, and around 0.61% lies in the top ten. The sample's time point: week 11, during vaccination. All doses held 300 ug of mutant IDH1 20-mer peptide, with topical imiquimod. The study enrolled donors with new WHO grade 3 or 4 IDH1-mutant, ATRX-lost astrocytomas. Sequenced here: PBMCs, sampled from a glioma patient whose treatment included an IDH1 peptide vaccine. This clonotype was sampled from a woman aged 45-59 years with glioma. V usage is TRBV7-8 and J usage is TRBJ1-5, with 9 bases aligning to TRBD1. The CDR3 reads CAPISNRGQVGNQPQHF. CDR3 in DNA: TGTGCCCCCATCTCGAACAGGGGGCAGGTGGGCAATCAGCCCCAGCATTTT.